This TCR beta chain was retrieved from a study of blood T cell repertoires in COVID-19. Across the whole study: Acute and convalescent COVID-19 samples came from the United States, Italy and Spain. T cells, B-cell-depleted T cells, or PBMCs provided the cDNA or gDNA that served as material.

Original processing notes: Reference gene primer amplification in the assay estimated nucleated cell counts. Here immunoSEQ multiplex PCR was the method, and the copy in TCRdb shows in-frame clones only, minus some. The V and J calls and clone size are taken from that table; D and trimming were inferred from the DNA. The sample contains 150,000 to 200,000 clones, 70% to 90% of which appear only once. The CDR3 runs to 12 residues. The germline gives CDR1 GTSNPN, CDR2 SVGIG (reference sequence). The ends lost 5 bases at V and 3 bases at J; junction bases unmatched: 1. The chain couples TRBV30 to TRBJ1-5, with 7 bases fitting TRBD1. This receptor was taken from a middle-aged man with active or convalescent COVID-19. Sequenced sample: peripheral blood. The CDR3 region has the DNA TGTGCCTGGGACAGGGCCAATCAGCCCCAGCATTTT. Protein sequence: CAWDRANQPQHF.